This T cell receptor beta chain was identified during a study of blood T cell repertoires in COVID-19 (dated by TCRdb to 2018 to 2021). At the level of the whole study: The collaborator samples originated in the United States, Italy and Spain and spanned the acute and convalescent phases of COVID-19. The prospective study material was composed of cDNA or gDNA derived from T cells, B-cell-depleted T cells, or PBMCs. Subjects who had been exposed to COVID-19, were actively infected with it, or had recovered from it provided the deeply sampled blood TCRbeta repertoires that made up the dataset. The repertoires were released in a freely available public database intended as a resource for research on the immune response to SARS-CoV-2. Samples came from the ongoing ImmuneRACE study (first 160 participants) plus 1,254 subjects from 6 global collaborators. Sample metadata almost always included a de-identified subject ID, COVID-19 status, age in years and sex. Where HLA class I and class II types were available, the types were taken from metadata supplied by the sample provider, not from assay-based typing.

On the study overall, not on this receptor specifically: The quantity of clinical and demographic metadata differed by source and by participant and was supplied without curation.

The collaborating institutions used their own protocols to collect whole blood in K2EDTA tubes. For TCRbeta analysis, collaborators shipped samples in one of three forms: frozen whole blood, isolated PBMCs, or DNA extracted from either of those sample types. Of note for this clone: Its cognate antigen has yet to be identified. Base qualities are not recorded, but no much larger clone differs from it by a single base.

The CDR1 and CDR2 encoded by the germline V gene are MNHEY and SVGEGT. From cysteine to phenylalanine, the CDR3 is 16 amino acids long. Only the CDR3 portion is preserved as DNA: 48 bases, with reading frame beginning at the first base. At the junction V is shortened by 5 bases and J by 4 bases; bases outside the gene matches: 5. TCRbeta CDR3 regions were amplified from genomic DNA by means of the immunoSEQ Assay, a bias-controlled multiplex PCR. In the authors' own workflow: Within the assay, amplification of reference gene primers was used to estimate how many nucleated cells each sample contained. Sequence reads were collapsed and filtered to measure the absolute abundance of every unique TCRbeta CDR3 rearrangement. Productive Simpson clonality was computed per sample as the square root of Simpson's diversity index over productive rearrangements. TCRdb took over this immuneACCESS table, retaining in-frame rearrangements with V and J assigned. Such tables are incomplete; in checked studies, under half of the missing clones stem from an unresolved V gene, and the remainder is unexplained. V and J calls and clone size are as listed in that table; D and trimming were resolved from the DNA. The sample yields over 150,000 clones; just over 85% were counted once. The ten largest clones take up around 7% of the sample.

This chain joins TRBV6-2 or TRBV6-3 to TRBJ2-7; 16 central bases correspond to TRBD2. The source material was peripheral blood. The clonotype originates from a man aged 50 to 60 with active or convalescent COVID-19. The CDR3 protein sequence reads: CASSTGTSGGAYEQYF. The nucleotide sequence is TGTGCCAGCAGTACCGGGACTAGCGGGGGGGCGTACGAGCAGTACTTC.